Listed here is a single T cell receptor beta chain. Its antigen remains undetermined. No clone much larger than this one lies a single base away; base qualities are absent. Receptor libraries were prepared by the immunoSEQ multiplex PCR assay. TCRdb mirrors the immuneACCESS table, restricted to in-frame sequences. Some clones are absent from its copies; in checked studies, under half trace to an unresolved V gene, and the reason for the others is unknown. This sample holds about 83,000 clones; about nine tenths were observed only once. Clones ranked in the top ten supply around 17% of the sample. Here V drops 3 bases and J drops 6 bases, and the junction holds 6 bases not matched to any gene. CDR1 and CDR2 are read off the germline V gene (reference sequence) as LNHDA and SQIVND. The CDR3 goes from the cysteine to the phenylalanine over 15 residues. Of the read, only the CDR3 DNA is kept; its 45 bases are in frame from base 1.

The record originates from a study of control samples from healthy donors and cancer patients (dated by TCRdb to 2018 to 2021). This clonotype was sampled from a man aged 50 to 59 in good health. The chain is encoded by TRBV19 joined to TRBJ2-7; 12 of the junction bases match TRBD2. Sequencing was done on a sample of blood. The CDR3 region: CASSIGLAGILEQYF. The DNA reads TGTGCCAGTAGTATCGGACTAGCGGGGATACTCGAGCAGTACTTC.